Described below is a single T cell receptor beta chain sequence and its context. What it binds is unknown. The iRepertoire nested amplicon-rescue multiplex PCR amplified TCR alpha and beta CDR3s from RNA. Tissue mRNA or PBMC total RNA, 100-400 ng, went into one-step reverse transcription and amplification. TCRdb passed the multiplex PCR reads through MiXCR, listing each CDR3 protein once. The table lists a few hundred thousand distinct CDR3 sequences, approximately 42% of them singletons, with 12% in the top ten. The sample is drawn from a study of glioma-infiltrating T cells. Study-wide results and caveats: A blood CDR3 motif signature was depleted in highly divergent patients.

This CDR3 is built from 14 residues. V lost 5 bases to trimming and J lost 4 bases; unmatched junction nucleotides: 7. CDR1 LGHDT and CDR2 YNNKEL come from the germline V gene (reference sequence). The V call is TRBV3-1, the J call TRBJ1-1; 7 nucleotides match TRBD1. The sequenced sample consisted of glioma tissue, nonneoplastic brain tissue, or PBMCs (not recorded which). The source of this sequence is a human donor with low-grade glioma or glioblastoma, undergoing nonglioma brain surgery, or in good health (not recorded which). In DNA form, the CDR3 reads TGTGCCAGCAGCGTAGTTCGACAGGGCACTGAAGCTTTCTTT. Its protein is CASSVVRQGTEAFF.